This record concerns one T cell receptor (beta chain) sequence. This clonotype was counted only a few times. The clone's antigen remains unknown. Per-base quality was not reported, and no clone a single base away is much larger than it. These data originate in a study of blood T cells in healthy people across ages (dated by TCRdb to 2014 to 2015). Describing the broader study: In model experiments, template switching captured roughly one uniquely barcoded TCR beta cDNA molecule for every two T cells. Using deep sequencing normalized with unique cDNA molecular identifiers, the study measured how TCR beta repertoire diversity changes with age. Four age groups were formed from the donors: young (average 16 years), middle-aged (around 41), aged (approximately 60) and long-lived (about 75). Donors of different ages were randomly distributed across sequencing lanes to avoid experimental bias. The study analyzed two additional independent replicas of 1 million unique cDNA reads from the same blood draw for two donors, one aged 18 to 29 and one aged 80 or older.

Results and caveats for the whole study, not just this receptor: Estimates of total diversity from one million sequenced T cells were regarded as lower bounds and underestimates. Compared with the aged group, the long-lived group had more naive CD4+ T cells, fewer expanded clones and increased TCR diversity, suggesting age selection. Observed TCR beta diversity correlated strongly with the percentage of naive T cells measured by flow cytometry. Because profiling used bulk unsorted PBMCs, naive and antigen-experienced compartments could not be compared conclusively. Because donor CMV infection status was unknown, age-related changes in expanded clonotypes were potentially confounded. Observed TCR beta diversity per million T cells fell roughly linearly with age, and a significant reduction was already apparent by age approximately 40.

The CDR3, from cysteine to phenylalanine, totals 15 residues. Just the 45-base CDR3 DNA is kept, in frame starting at base 1. V is pared back by 2 bases and J by 10 bases, with 15 bases lying between the germline termini. The library relied on 5' RACE. Sequencer: Illumina HiSeq 2500. The second PCR ran for about 6 to 11 cycles and used a J-beta primer mix along with a sample-barcoded 5' primer. Each TCR beta cDNA molecule received a unique molecular identifier from a template-switch 5' adaptor carrying 12 random nucleotides. Each sample yielded at least 2.5 million CDR3-containing paired-end reads. All of the RNA was converted into first-strand cDNA using the Mint cDNA synthesis kit, with a TRBC-specific oligonucleotide serving as the primer. Following uracil-DNA glycosylase treatment, all cDNA underwent a first 18-cycle PCR with the universal primers M1SS and BC2_uni_R. In the paper's pipeline: Each sample was normalized by randomly selecting 1 million high-quality reads, each carrying a distinct molecular identifier. Reads sharing molecular identifiers were discarded rather than binned into consensus sequences. MiTCR, run with a Q25 quality threshold and the strictest error-elimination algorithm, handled CDR3 identification, clonotype clustering and error correction. A nonparametric unseen species model using Euler transformation provided a lower-bound estimate of total TCR beta diversity. TCRdb redid the processing of the public reads, applying fastp at Q25 and MiXCR, and retained in-frame beta chains. Entries are consolidated by CDR3 protein sequence, retaining the most common genes and DNA. The V and J calls and clone size are TCRdb's, not the authors'. The sample table records 800,000 or so distinct CDR3 sequences; about 42% of these occur just once. Of the sample, 18% is held by the ten largest clones.

Systemically healthy Caucasian individuals from Russia, some 40 in total and aged roughly 6 to 90 years, were included as donors. Roughly 9.5 milliliters of peripheral blood were drawn from each donor into EDTA-treated Vacutainer tubes. Ficoll-Paque density-gradient centrifugation was used to isolate PBMCs, with at least 6 million obtained per sample. Total RNA was extracted from PBMCs with Trizol reagent, with at least 5.5 micrograms obtained per sample. For every donor, flow cytometry on a PBMC aliquot measured the percentage of naive CD45RAhigh/CD27high T cells. Sequenced: blood. This chain joins TRBV12-3 or TRBV12-4 to TRBJ1-6; possibly the D gene is TRBD1, per 5 matching bases. This TCR was recovered from a man older than 75 in good health. The nucleotide sequence is given as TGTGCCAGCAGTTTACAAGCAGGGCCTAACTCACCCCTCCACTTT. This encodes CASSLQAGPNSPLHF.